This is a list of T cell receptor beta chains from one sample in a study of T cells expressing NK-cell markers. TCRdb reprocessed the 5' RACE reads; each CDR3 protein has one entry and no DNA is given. This table holds a few hundred thousand distinct CDR3 sequences. Sequenced sample: blood T cells: a sorted CD56 or NKG2C T cell subset, CD4+ or CD8+ T cells, or bulk PBMC T cells (not recorded which). The source is a man aged 18 to 70 in good health. CDR3s include the opening cysteine and the closing phenylalanine or tryptophan.

cdr3_length	v_call	j_call	cdr3_aa
16	TRBV9	TRBJ1-6	CASSVASGAAGSPLHF
17	TRBV18	TRBJ2-1	CASSRTPGLAGGNEQFF
16	TRBV7-2	TRBJ2-7	CASSLARTGQTYEQYF
13	TRBV5-1	TRBJ1-1	CASSEGMVTEAFF
12	TRBV7-2	TRBJ2-3	CASSPLVNTQYF
14	TRBV7-9	TRBJ1-5	CASSSGLVGQPQHF
15	TRBV6-1	TRBJ2-2	CASSPGVLGTGELFF
15	TRBV19	TRBJ1-6	CASSPAGAGNSPLHF
14	TRBV20-1	TRBJ1-6	CSARDKGRVAPLHF
15	TRBV7-3	TRBJ2-3	CASSLGTYSTDTQYF
16	TRBV4-2	TRBJ2-5	CASSQEVRQGGETQYF
15	TRBV7-8	TRBJ2-3	CASSPRGLGTDTQYF
13	TRBV20-1	TRBJ1-2	CSAVTVPNYGYTF
15	TRBV12-3/TRBV12-4	TRBJ2-4	CASTRTGIAKNIQYF
16	TRBV12-3/TRBV12-4	TRBJ2-5	CASSLRPGLASETQYF
15	TRBV12-3/TRBV12-4	TRBJ2-4	CASSLGGLAKNIQYF
13	TRBV21-1	TRBJ2-7	CASSQKRSYEQYF
17	TRBV5-5	TRBJ2-7	CASSLRRGGGETYEQYF
15	TRBV29-1	TRBJ1-1	CSVRGQVVPTLKAFF
12	TRBV6-1	TRBJ2-3	CASSEYRDTQYF
15	TRBV5-1	TRBJ1-2	CASSPVSDANYGYTF
14	TRBV5-1	TRBJ2-5	CASSSGQGARTQYF
14	TRBV4-1	TRBJ2-3	CASSQDPTSVSQYF
17	TRBV7-2	TRBJ1-2	CASSQGTGLGAGYGYTF
13	TRBV7-9	TRBJ2-5	CASSLNSQETQYF
14	TRBV7-3	TRBJ2-4	CASSPTSGGSFLYF
13	TRBV6-1	TRBJ2-2	CASGRTNTGELFF
16	TRBV2	TRBJ2-1	CASRPLAASSYNEQFF
12	TRBV20-1	TRBJ1-2	CSARDHSGGYTF
16	TRBV20-1	TRBJ1-3	CSARDTGAGSGNTIYF
13	TRBV20-1	TRBJ1-1	CSARGGEGTEAFF
16	TRBV20-1	TRBJ2-1	CSAREGTRGGYNEQFF
12	TRBV29-1	TRBJ1-2	CSVLDGTYGYTF
16	TRBV7-9	TRBJ1-2	CASSARSSGTRYGYTF
13	TRBV6-1	TRBJ1-5	CATDRVGNQPQHF
15	TRBV15	TRBJ2-3	CATRSSGGLTDTQYF
18	TRBV27	TRBJ2-2	CASSFQFFGQANTGELFF
18	TRBV6-5	TRBJ2-6	CASSYFGQGSSGANVLTF
13	TRBV7-2	TRBJ2-5	CASSPLVRKTQYF
13	TRBV6-6	TRBJ1-3	CASGSTGGNTIYF
13	TRBV6-1	TRBJ1-5	CASSPGGGKPQHF
14	TRBV6-5	TRBJ1-1	CASSFTYRATEAFF
16	TRBV28	TRBJ1-5	CASSPTGLTSDQPQHF
15	TRBV7-2	TRBJ1-5	CASSRGQGINQPQHF
14	TRBV18	TRBJ2-3	CASSPGTSGDTQYF